What follows are 21 T cell receptor beta chains derived from one specimen sequenced in a study of Tregs in tolerant kidney transplant recipients. Data came from immunoSEQ multiplex PCR; TCRdb stores just in-frame clones and leaves some out. The table lists about 240,000 clones, about 80% of them singletons. Specimen: CD4+ T cells from blood. The source is a human donor in good health.

J is TRBJ2-1 and V is TRBV11-3; TRBD2 aligns across 8 bases. Germline CDR1 is SGHNT and CDR2 is YENEEA. The CDR3 consists of 19 residues. V was pared by 5 bases and J by 4 bases, with 19 bases of the junction left unmatched. CDR3 region: CASSNPYSSLSGSYNEQFF. Here the CDR3 DNA reads TGTGCCAGCAGCAACCCCTACTCCTCACTAAGCGGGAGTTACAATGAGCAGTTCTTC.

The chain couples TRBV5-5 to TRBJ1-2, with TRBD1 as a possible D gene (5 bases). This CDR3 contains 15 residues. The V end was cut by 0 bases, the J end by 4 bases, with 13 bases between. The germline V gene encodes CDR1 SGHKS and CDR2 YYEKEE (reference sequence). CDR3 bases: TGTGCCAGCAGCTTGGTGGGGGTGAGGCCCTATGGCTACACCTTC. This encodes CASSLVGVRPYGYTF.

The chain carries TRBV6-5 and TRBJ2-1; TRBD1 agrees at 8 bases. The CDR3 extends over 13 amino acids. V lost 8 bases and J lost 9; bases outside the gene matches: 9. CDR1 and CDR2 (germline): MNHEY, SVGAGI. The CDR3 protein is CASFKTGGSEQFF. In DNA form, the CDR3 reads TGTGCCAGCTTCAAAACAGGGGGGTCTGAGCAGTTCTTC.

The V call is TRBV6-5, the J call TRBJ1-1; 8 bases are a match to TRBD1. The germline V gene encodes CDR1 MNHEY and CDR2 SVGAGI. V dropped 8 bases and J dropped 1; count of bases not matched to a gene: 6. The CDR3 spans 14 residues. Written as DNA, the CDR3 is TGTGCCAGCGGGCGGGACAGGACGAACACTGAAGCTTTCTTT. Amino acids: CASGRDRTNTEAFF.

This clone has just a few counts. The chain has TRBV29-1 and TRBJ2-3; D perhaps matches TRBD1 (5 bases). This CDR3 region has 14 residues. CDR1 and CDR2 from the germline V gene are SQVTM and ANQGSEA. V lost 2 bases to trimming and J lost 4 bases, with 13 bases between them. CDR3 in amino acids: CSVETQGSADTQYF. CDR3 in DNA: TGCAGCGTTGAAACGCAGGGCTCCGCAGATACGCAGTATTTT.

This chain connects TRBV6-1 to TRBJ2-7; perhaps D is TRBD1 or TRBD2 (5 bases each). Germline V gives CDR1 MNHNS, CDR2 SASEGT. With 4 bases removed from V and 6 bases from J, the gap between germline ends came to 22 bases. The CDR3 runs to 16 residues. The CDR3 DNA follows: TGTGCCAGCAGTGTAACTACCGGGGCCTACTCTACCGAGCAGTACTTC. Translated: CASSVTTGAYSTEQYF.

The chain couples TRBV6-5 to TRBJ2-3; the D gene is possibly TRBD2 (6 bases). Per the germline V gene, CDR1 is MNHEY and CDR2 is SVGAGI. This CDR3 comprises 14 residues. The V end lost 10 bases, the J end lost 2 bases, and 16 bases lay between the germline ends. CDR3 region: CATSAGLNTDTQYF. CDR3 nucleotide sequence: TGTGCCACCAGCGCGGGACTGAACACAGATACGCAGTATTTT.

CDR3: CASSLTWDPEKLFF. CDR3 DNA sequence: TGTGCCAGCAGCCTGACTTGGGACCCTGAAAAACTGTTTTTT. This rearrangement joins TRBV11-2 to TRBJ1-4; a weak D match, TRBD1 (5 bases). This CDR3 spans 14 amino acids. CDR1 is SGHAT, CDR2 FQNNGV, per germline. V was pared by 5 bases and J by 7 bases, with 14 bases between.

This chain joins TRBV25-1 and TRBJ1-6, with 7 bases aligning to TRBD1. Per germline, CDR1 MGHDK and CDR2 SYGVNS. The trim removed 6 bases at V and 6 bases at J, leaving 5 bases unmatched. This CDR3 comprises 14 residues. CDR3 in DNA: TGTGCCAGCAGAGCCGGGACAGTTAATTCACCCCTCCACTTT. Protein: CASRAGTVNSPLHF.

V is TRBV19 and J is TRBJ1-1; 9 nucleotides align to TRBD1. Trimming cost V 6 bases and J 2 bases; bases outside gene matches: 4. Germline V lookup: CDR1 LNHDA, CDR2 SQIVND (reference sequence). The CDR3 loop spans 14 amino acids. This CDR3 reads CASRRDRENTEAFF. In DNA, the CDR3 is TGTGCCAGTAGGCGGGACAGGGAAAACACTGAAGCTTTCTTT.

This rearrangement joins TRBV27 to TRBJ1-4; D not resolved. The CDR3 covers 15 residues. Germline assignment: CDR1 MNHEY and CDR2 SMNVEV (reference sequence). Trimming stripped 6 bases from V and 8 bases from J, with 19 bases between. CDR3 bases: TGTGCCAGCAGCGTCAATAGGGCCAGTAGAGAAAAACTGTTTTTT. This gives the protein CASSVNRASREKLFF.

The chain carries TRBV18 and TRBJ1-1, with a possible D match to TRBD1 (6 bases). Trimming removed 5 bases at V and 0 bases at J, with 13 bases between. Germline CDR1 and CDR2: KGHSH and LQKENI. This CDR3 has 15 amino acids. CDR3 residues: CASSADRWVNTEAFF. DNA of the CDR3: TGTGCCAGCTCAGCCGACAGGTGGGTGAACACTGAAGCTTTCTTT.

V gene TRBV11-2 combines with J gene TRBJ1-3; TRBD1 might be the D (6 bases). CDR1 and CDR2 (germline): SGHAT, FQNNGV. The CDR3 contains 17 residues. V was cut by 2 bases and J by 0 bases, with 14 bases left in between. CDR3 amino acids: CASSLTTGYLSGNTIYF. CDR3 nucleotides: TGTGCCAGCAGCTTAACGACAGGCTATCTCTCTGGAAACACCATATATTTT. Full variable domain (missing parts from reference TRBV11-2 and TRBJ1-3): EAGVAQSPRYKIIEKRQSVAFWCNPISGHATLYWYQQILGQGPKLLIQFQNNGVVDDSQLPKDRFSAERLKGVDSTLKIQPAKLEDSAVYLCASSLTTGYLSGNTIYFGEGSWLTVV.

The rearrangement uses TRBV5-1 and TRBJ1-1; D perhaps matches TRBD1 (5 bases). The CDR3 is 16 residues long. V dropped 3 bases and J dropped 3 bases, with 18 bases sitting between them. CDR1 and CDR2 from the germline V gene are SGHRS and YFSETQ. For the CDR3, the DNA is TGCGCCAGCAGCTCCTCTGGGGGACTGGGGGACACTGAAGCTTTCTTT. Translation gives CASSSSGGLGDTEAFF.

The chain links TRBV29-1 to TRBJ2-5; D might be TRBD1 (6 bases). The germline gives CDR1 SQVTM, CDR2 ANQGSEA. The V end lost 2 bases, the J end lost 4 bases, and 11 bases lay between the germline ends. This CDR3 contains 13 residues. The chain's CDR3 is CSVEMGAGETQYF. The CDR3 region has the DNA TGCAGCGTTGAAATGGGGGCCGGAGAGACCCAGTACTTC. Supplemented by reference TRBV29-1 and TRBJ2-5, the full variable domain reads SAVISQKPSRDICQRGTSLTIQCQVDSQVTMMFWYRQQPGQSLTLIATANQGSEATYESGFVIDKFPISRPNLTFSTLTVSNMSPEDSSIYLCSVEMGAGETQYFGPGTRLLVL.

The table lists this clone with a count of one. The chain joins TRBV7-2 to TRBJ1-1; unclear D gene. V was cut by 6 bases and J by 3 bases, with 5 bases left in between. Germline-derived CDR1 and CDR2 are SGHTA and FQGNSA. The CDR3 is 11 amino acids. CDR3 coding DNA: TGTGCCAGCAGGTATGACACTGAAGCTTTCTTT. Its protein product is CASRYDTEAFF.

V and J are TRBV28 and TRBJ2-7; the D call may be TRBD1 or TRBD2 (5 bases each). The V and J ends lost 6 bases and 1 base respectively, with 13 bases between them. The CDR3 has 14 residues. Germline V gene lookup returns CDR1 MDHEN and CDR2 SYDVKM. The CDR3 DNA is TGTGCCAGCAGGGCCAGGGACCTTTCCTACGAGCAGTACTTC. It specifies CASRARDLSYEQYF.

The chain employs TRBV11-1 and TRBJ1-1; TRBD1 agrees at 7 bases. Trimming at V came to 5 bases and at J to 0 bases, leaving 3 bases not matched to a gene. CDR3 length equals 14 residues. Germline-derived CDR1 and CDR2 are SGHAT and FQDESV (reference sequence). The chain's CDR3 is CASSRGQMNTEAFF. The CDR3 bases are TGTGCCAGCAGCCGGGGACAGATGAACACTGAAGCTTTCTTT. Filled out from reference TRBV11-1 and TRBJ1-1, the complete variable domain reads EAEVAQSPRYKITEKSQAVAFWCDPISGHATLYWYRQILGQGPELLVQFQDESVVDDSQLPKDRFSAERLKGVDSTLKIQPAELGDSAMYLCASSRGQMNTEAFFGQGTRLTVV.

The V call is TRBV5-8, the J call TRBJ1-5; the D gene is possibly TRBD1 (5 bases). Deletions cut 5 bases from V and 5 bases from J, with 11 bases between. The CDR3 contains 13 residues. CDR1 is SGHTS and CDR2 is YDEGEE in the germline V gene. Here the CDR3 DNA reads TGTGCCAGCAGAAGGGGTTCCCATCAGCCCCAGCATTTT. Amino acids: CASRRGSHQPQHF.

Here the CDR3 reads CASKSGGSSYEQYF. The DNA of the CDR3 is TGCGCCAGCAAAAGCGGGGGGAGCTCCTACGAGCAGTACTTC. The chain uses TRBV10-2 and TRBJ2-7, with 9 bases that match TRBD2. V dropped 7 bases and J dropped 0; count of bases not matched to a gene: 4. From germline, CDR1 is WSHSY and CDR2 SAAADI. This CDR3 contains 14 residues.

V is TRBV6-5 and J is TRBJ1-2; a weak D match, TRBD1 (5 bases). The V gene's germline CDR1 is MNHEY and CDR2 SVGAGI. V was cut by 6 bases and J by 2 bases, with 10 bases left in between. The CDR3 is 13 amino acids. CDR3: CASSRTSNYGYTF. The CDR3, as DNA: TGTGCCAGCAGCAGGACATCAAACTATGGCTACACCTTC.